This T cell receptor beta chain was recovered during a study of beta chain features in type 1 diabetes. Study observations and caveats: When Type 1 diabetes patients were examined, their TCRB CDR3s proved moderately but significantly shorter in all four CD4+ subsets. Cells with high TCR expression could be over-represented when cDNA is sequenced. Researchers reported that naive, central memory and Treg TCRB repertoires appeared more similar in patients than in healthy donors.

In the case of this clone: Its antigen remains unknown.

Post-sort purity exceeded 98% for all sorted populations. Trimming cost V 4 bases and J 2 bases; bases outside gene matches: 3. Germline CDR1 and CDR2: SGDLS and YYNGEE. The CDR3 loop spans 14 amino acids. TCRB transcripts that were expressed got sequenced, as all of the isolated RNA had been reverse transcribed. Sequenced by immunoSEQ multiplex PCR; TCRdb stores in-frame clones only, minus some. The sample comprises 200,000 to 250,000 clones, under 70% of which are singletons, and roughly 0.048% rests with the top ten. This chain uses TRBV9 with TRBJ1-2, with TRBD1 matching 9 bases. The sequenced material came from naive CD4+ T cells from blood. The TCR was taken from a man aged 25 to 45 in good health. The CDR3 DNA reads as TGTGCCAGCAGCAGAGGACAGGGGAACTATGGCTACACCTTC. It translates to CASSRGQGNYGYTF. The full variable domain, with the rest looked up from reference TRBV9 and TRBJ1-2, is DSGVTQTPKHLITATGQRVTLRCSPRSGDLSVYWYQQSLDQGLQFLIQYYNGEERAKGNILERFSAQQFPDLHSELNLSSLELGDSALYFCASSRGQGNYGYTFGSGTRLTVV.